The rows below give T cell receptor beta chains drawn from one sample of a study of cytomegalovirus exposure and HLA in healthy donors. TCRdb's copy holds only in-frame clones and misses some; the assay was immunoSEQ multiplex PCR. The sample has hundreds of thousands of clones; 88% are singletons. Material: PBMCs. Receptors were obtained from a woman between 18 and 29 years old in good health and CMV-seronegative. The CDR3 runs from the conserved cysteine through the conserved F or W. A D gene is named only where the DNA matches it firmly. Only part of the rows carry a size: once, few, many, or a class if the clone is expanded.

d_gene	v_gene	j_gene	abundance	CDR3aa	CDR3nt
TRBD2	TRBV27	TRBJ2-3	NA	CASRPLTGRTTDTQYF	TGTGCCAGCAGGCCGTTAACCGGGAGGACCACAGATACGCAGTATTTT
TRBD2	TRBV10-3	TRBJ2-7	NA	CAISRLADSYEQYF	TGTGCCATCAGCCGACTAGCGGACTCCTACGAGCAGTACTTC
TRBD1	TRBV6-1	TRBJ1-1	NA	CASSATGTNTEAFF	TGTGCCAGCAGCGCGACAGGGACGAACACTGAAGCTTTCTTT
NA	TRBV14	TRBJ2-3	NA	CASSSRALTDTQYF	TGTGCCAGCAGCAGCAGGGCTCTCACAGATACGCAGTATTTT
NA	TRBV28	TRBJ2-7	NA	CASSLNWRDSSYEQYF	TGTGCCAGCAGTTTAAACTGGCGGGACAGCTCCTACGAGCAGTACTTC
TRBD2	TRBV5-1	TRBJ2-3	NA	CASSRLAGGQSTDTQYF	TGCGCCAGCAGCAGATTAGCGGGAGGACAAAGCACAGATACGCAGTATTTT
TRBD1	TRBV19	TRBJ1-5	NA	CASSGLTGSTEPQHF	TGTGCCAGTAGTGGATTGACAGGGAGTACGGAGCCCCAGCATTTT
TRBD1	TRBV27	TRBJ2-3	NA	CASRFLGTGGRGHTDTQYF	TGTGCCAGCAGATTCCTCGGGACAGGGGGCCGGGGTCACACAGATACGCAGTATTTT
TRBD1	TRBV2	TRBJ2-1	NA	CASTRDRTNEQFF	TGTGCCAGCACTAGGGACAGGACCAATGAGCAGTTCTTC
NA	TRBV5-6	TRBJ2-5	NA	CASSLKAPQETQYF	TGTGCCAGCAGCTTGAAAGCTCCTCAAGAGACCCAGTACTTC
NA	TRBV23-1	TRBJ2-1	NA	CASKKQGYEQFF	TGCGCCAGCAAGAAGCAGGGATATGAGCAGTTCTTC
NA	TRBV9	TRBJ2-2	NA	CASSVVQGELFF	TGTGCCAGCAGCGTAGTTCAGGGGGAGCTGTTTTTT
TRBD1	TRBV19	TRBJ1-5	once	CASRGDRIDQPQHF	TGTGCCAGTAGGGGGGACAGGATCGATCAGCCCCAGCATTTT
NA	TRBV5-1	TRBJ1-2	NA	CASSPGLINYGYTF	TGCGCCAGCAGCCCGGGACTGATTAACTATGGCTACACCTTC
NA	TRBV30	TRBJ1-3	NA	CACDRYSGNTIYF	TGTGCCTGCGACAGGTACTCTGGAAACACCATATATTTT
TRBD2	TRBV2	TRBJ2-5	NA	CASRGLAGYETQYF	TGTGCCAGTAGGGGACTAGCGGGATATGAGACCCAGTACTTC
TRBD2	TRBV7-2	TRBJ2-7	NA	CASSLDGLAGLEKYF	TGTGCCAGCAGCTTAGATGGACTAGCGGGACTCGAGAAGTACTTC
NA	TRBV4-1	TRBJ2-2	NA	CASSPLLRYTGELFF	TGCGCCAGCAGCCCCCTGTTGAGGTACACCGGGGAGCTGTTTTTT
TRBD1	TRBV19	TRBJ2-5	NA	CASSRSQGTQETQYF	TGTGCCAGTAGCCGATCACAGGGGACCCAAGAGACCCAGTACTTC
TRBD1	TRBV5-6	TRBJ2-7	NA	CASSLAPGGQGPLEQYF	TGTGCCAGCAGCTTGGCCCCCGGCGGACAGGGACCCTTAGAGCAGTACTTC
NA	TRBV4-2	TRBJ2-1	NA	CASSQETSVRDNEQFF	TGTGCCAGCAGCCAAGAAACGAGCGTCAGGGACAATGAGCAGTTCTTC
NA	TRBV29-1	TRBJ2-2	NA	CSASGQNTGELFF	TGCAGCGCATCGGGACAGAACACCGGGGAGCTGTTTTTT
NA	TRBV14	TRBJ2-7	NA	CASSQVAGYAYEQYF	TGTGCCAGCAGCCAAGTTGCGGGATATGCCTACGAGCAGTACTTC
NA	TRBV27	TRBJ2-7	NA	CASSLRRSYEQYF	TGTGCCAGCAGTTTGAGGAGGTCCTACGAGCAGTACTTC
TRBD2	TRBV7-3	TRBJ2-3	NA	CASSSASGRATDTQYF	TGTGCCAGCAGCTCCGCTAGCGGGAGGGCCACAGATACGCAGTATTTT
NA	TRBV27	TRBJ2-7	once	CASRSLQGIYEQYF	TGTGCCAGCAGAAGCTTGCAGGGGATCTACGAGCAGTACTTC
TRBD2	TRBV7-8	TRBJ2-5	NA	CASIDRGLAQETQYF	TGTGCCAGCATAGACAGGGGACTAGCGCAAGAGACCCAGTACTTC
TRBD2	TRBV29-1	TRBJ2-2	NA	CSVAASGSPTGELFF	TGCAGCGTTGCGGCTAGCGGGAGCCCCACCGGGGAGCTGTTTTTT
TRBD2	TRBV7-2	TRBJ2-5	NA	CASSSGLAGGVETQYF	TGTGCCAGCAGCTCGGGACTAGCGGGAGGGGTGGAGACCCAGTACTTC
NA	TRBV29-1	TRBJ2-3	NA	CSAAGASADTQYF	TGCAGCGCTGCGGGGGCGAGCGCAGATACGCAGTATTTT
TRBD2	TRBV5-3	TRBJ2-5	NA	CARSCSVRNFGLAGQETQYF	TGTGCCAGAAGCTGTTCAGTACGGAATTTTGGACTAGCGGGACAAGAGACCCAGTACTTC
NA	TRBV7-6	TRBJ2-3	NA	CASSLVPGTDTQYF	TGTGCCAGCAGCTTAGTCCCAGGAACAGATACGCAGTATTTT
NA	TRBV9	TRBJ2-7	once	CASSGEGYEAYEQYF	TGTGCCAGCAGCGGAGAAGGATACGAGGCCTACGAGCAGTACTTC
NA	TRBV18	TRBJ1-2	NA	CASSPIDDSRYTF	TGTGCCAGCTCACCGATTGACGACAGCCGCTACACCTTC
TRBD1	TRBV28	TRBJ2-3	NA	CASSKTGANTDTQYF	TGTGCCAGCAGTAAAACAGGGGCCAACACAGATACGCAGTATTTT
TRBD1	TRBV28	TRBJ1-6	NA	CASSLTGGGSPLHF	TGTGCCAGCAGTTTAACAGGGGGAGGTTCACCCCTCCACTTT
NA	TRBV7-8	TRBJ2-5	NA	CASSLFRVPETQYF	TGTGCCAGCAGCTTATTCCGGGTACCAGAGACCCAGTACTTC
NA	TRBV7-3	TRBJ1-2	NA	CASSLGGGDYGYTF	TGTGCCAGCAGCTTAGGCGGAGGCGACTATGGCTACACCTTC
NA	TRBV23-1	TRBJ1-2	NA	CASSPDPPTTKNRDYTF	TGCGCCAGCAGTCCCGACCCCCCGACAACGAAAAATAGAGACTACACCTTC
NA	TRBV5-1	TRBJ2-3	NA	CASSLGSGGTDTQYF	TGCGCCAGCAGCTTGGGCAGCGGCGGCACAGATACGCAGTATTTT
TRBD2	TRBV13	TRBJ2-1	NA	CASSSTAGTSGNEQFF	TGTGCCAGCAGCTCGACAGCCGGGACTAGCGGAAATGAGCAGTTCTTC
TRBD1	TRBV18	TRBJ1-2	NA	CASSLGTALNYGYTF	TGTGCCAGCTCACTAGGGACAGCTCTTAACTATGGCTACACCTTC
TRBD2	TRBV7-2	TRBJ2-3	NA	CASSPRGRALDTQYF	TGTGCCAGCAGCCCACGAGGGAGGGCCCTAGATACGCAGTATTTT
TRBD2	TRBV27	TRBJ2-1	NA	CASSPGTSGYNEQFF	TGTGCCAGCAGCCCCGGGACTAGCGGTTACAATGAGCAGTTCTTC
NA	TRBV4-1	TRBJ1-6	NA	CASSPQGRGDSPLHF	TGCGCCAGCAGCCCCCAAGGCAGGGGTGATTCACCCCTCCACTTT
TRBD2	TRBV5-1	TRBJ2-3	NA	CASSLSGRTDTQYF	TGCGCCAGCAGTTTGAGCGGGAGGACAGATACGCAGTATTTT
TRBD2	TRBV9	TRBJ2-1	NA	CASSVAPTTSPVNEQFF	TGTGCCAGCAGCGTAGCCCCGACGACTAGCCCAGTCAATGAGCAGTTCTTC
NA	TRBV27	TRBJ2-3	NA	CASRGGADTQYF	TGTGCCAGCAGAGGGGGGGCAGATACGCAGTATTTT
TRBD2	TRBV10-3	TRBJ2-1	NA	CAIRQGGREGGNEQFF	TGTGCCATCAGACAGGGAGGGCGGGAGGGCGGAAATGAGCAGTTCTTC
NA	TRBV5-1	TRBJ2-3	once	CASSLGLSQEADTQYF	TGCGCCAGCAGCTTGGGGTTAAGCCAGGAGGCCGATACGCAGTATTTT
NA	TRBV27	TRBJ2-2	once	CASSLSRVLGGELFF	TGTGCCAGCAGTTTATCCAGGGTGTTAGGCGGGGAGCTGTTTTTT
TRBD1	TRBV19	TRBJ2-7	NA	CASSTGTGTGISYEQYF	TGTGCCAGTAGTACCGGGACCGGGACAGGGATCTCCTACGAGCAGTACTTC
NA	TRBV5-1	TRBJ2-1	few	CASSLGGRASYNEQFF	TGCGCCAGCAGCTTGGGTGGGAGAGCGTCCTACAATGAGCAGTTCTTC